The source of this T cell receptor beta chain is a study of PD-1 blockade in classical Hodgkin lymphoma. The CDR3 has 16 amino acids. Trimming removed 4 bases from V and 5 bases from J, with 19 bases in between. Germline V gene lookup returns CDR1 SGDLS and CDR2 YYNGEE. Notes on this clone: No antigen is known for it.

The study's findings and limits: It was among complete responders that baseline diversity resembled that of newly diagnosed patients.

Assay: immunoSEQ multiplex PCR; the TCRdb copy retains only in-frame clones and omits some. The table includes roughly 140,000 clones, about 81% detected once. Each patient's relapse followed autologous stem cell transplantation, and brentuximab vedotin exposure varied. Complete response, partial response or progressive disease constituted the best response categories observed. This TCR derives from a human donor with classical Hodgkin lymphoma. Sequencing was performed on peripheral blood mononuclear cells (PBMCs), taken before the second cycle of nivolumab. V and J are TRBV9 and TRBJ2-1, with D possibly being TRBD1 (6 bases). Here the CDR3 reads CASSNRQAATNNEQFF. In DNA, the CDR3 is TGTGCCAGCAGCAATCGACAGGCGGCCACCAACAATGAGCAGTTCTTC.